This T cell receptor beta chain was sequenced during a study of CD8 T cells in ankylosing spondylitis. Points on this clonotype: Antigen specificity is unknown.

For TCR beta, libraries came from quantitative 5'-RACE with molecular barcodes. TCRdb analysed the 5' RACE reads with MiXCR anew, one entry per CDR3 protein. The data contain about 270,000 distinct CDR3 sequences, roughly a third of them singletons. V was cut by 8 bases and J by 5 bases, with 18 bases left in between. The CDR3 covers 15 residues. Broader study findings: Ankylosing spondylitis blood appeared to carry a characteristic TCR beta motif of roughly 8 highly homologous variants. Disease-associated clones were reportedly significantly overrepresented in matched ankylosing spondylitis synovial fluid. Previously reported in reactive arthritis synovial fluid and blood were some of the motif variants.

Material: blood, either unsorted or a sorted T cell fraction (not recorded which). J is TRBJ2-2 and V is TRBV12-3 or TRBV12-4; perhaps TRBD1 as D (6 bases). The receptor was derived from a male donor with ankylosing spondylitis or in good health (not recorded which). CDR3 in DNA: TGTGCCAGCGGACCCACAGGGTCGGGGACCGGGGAGCTGTTTTTT. Translation: CASGPTGSGTGELFF.